This TCR beta chain was obtained from a study of cytomegalovirus exposure and HLA in healthy donors. Study-level background: The approximately 110 validation repertoires used a platform that matched the one used for the 550 to 800 first-cohort repertoires, as a later analysis reported.

The count of this clone is one. As yet, its antigen is unknown. Study-wide findings and caveats: The tendency of first-cohort TCR clusters to co-occur in the 90 to 150 validation repertoires was the finding of a later analysis. Using the classifier, cytomegalovirus status was reportedly diagnosed with high specificity and sensitivity. Cytomegalovirus association was assigned to approximately 160 TCR beta chains.

Profiled with immunoSEQ multiplex PCR; TCRdb holds only in-frame clones, not every one. The sample carries over 200,000 clones, about nine tenths recorded once. The sequencing input was PBMCs. The clonotype was recovered from a woman aged 18-29 years in good health and CMV-seropositive.

CDR3: CASSLLGGYNEQFF. CDR3 nucleotides: TGTGCCAGCAGTTTATTGGGGGGCTACAATGAGCAGTTCTTC. This chain links TRBV28 with TRBJ2-1; weak D call: TRBD2 (6 bases). The germline gives CDR1 MDHEN, CDR2 SYDVKM. CDR3 length equals 14 residues. V was cut by 1 base and J by 3 bases, with 7 bases left in between.